The present TCR beta chain was sequenced within a study of blood T cell repertoires in COVID-19. CDR1 SGHRS and CDR2 YFSETQ come from the germline V gene. The germline V and J ends were trimmed by 4 bases and 0 bases, with 15 bases remaining between them. The CDR3 extends over 16 amino acids. The study recruited people aged about 18 to 90 years across more than 20 US areas. Original handling: Nucleated cell number was recorded as an estimate derived from reference gene primer amplification. The table came from immunoSEQ multiplex PCR; TCRdb's copy has only in-frame clones and leaves some out. That table is the source of V, J and clone size, and D and trimming were worked out from the DNA. The data contain a few hundred thousand clones, over 70% of them seen just once; the ten biggest clones take up about 5%.

The V call is TRBV5-1, the J call TRBJ2-3, with D possibly being TRBD2 (6 bases). The specimen was PBMCs or T cells enriched from blood (not recorded which). The source is a young man who had recovered from COVID-19. The chain's CDR3 is CASSRGYMTSTDTQYF. CDR3 bases: TGCGCCAGCAGCCGGGGGTACATGACCAGCACAGATACGCAGTATTTT.